Shown below are 2 T cell receptor beta chains from a single sample sequenced in a study of blood T cell repertoires in COVID-19. Clones were sequenced by immunoSEQ multiplex PCR, and TCRdb holds only the in-frame ones, with some missing. This sample has 280,000 or so clones, with 83% found just once. Sequenced material: peripheral blood. The source of these receptors is a woman in her forties or fifties who had recovered from COVID-19.

Regarding this clone: Compared with germline, one end of the junction differs, possibly owing to a read error. The rearrangement links TRBV4-1 to TRBJ2-2; 9 positions agree with TRBD2. CDR1 and CDR2 from the germline V gene are MGHRA and YSYEKL. The CDR3 extends over 22 amino acids. CDR3 loop: CASSPPQVDSGGPVIKHRGAVF. The CDR3 region has the DNA TGCGCCAGCAGCCCCCCCCAGGTAGATAGCGGGGGTCCAGTAATTAAACACCGGGGAGCTGTTTTT.

The chain has TRBV19 and TRBJ1-1, with D perhaps matching TRBD1 (6 bases). The germline V gene encodes CDR1 LNHDA and CDR2 SQIVND (reference sequence). V was clipped by 10 bases and J by 7 bases, with 13 bases between them. This CDR3 spans 11 amino acids. CDR3 amino acids: CATEGGNEAFF. The CDR3 DNA reads TGTGCCACCGAGGGGGGGAATGAAGCTTTCTTT.